The 18 T cell receptor beta chains below all came from one sample that was sequenced in a study of blood T cell repertoires in COVID-19. Libraries were prepared by immunoSEQ multiplex PCR; TCRdb keeps only in-frame clonotypes and omits some of them. The sample lists some 62,000 clones, 85% to 90% occurring once. The sample comprised peripheral blood. The source of these receptors is a woman aged 55-70 years with COVID-19, enrolled during active disease.

The chain has TRBV6-4 and TRBJ2-2; D uncertain. V was trimmed by 0 bases and J by 1 base, leaving 6 bases between them. The CDR3 consists of 15 residues. The germline V gene encodes CDR1 MRHNA and CDR2 SNTAGT. CDR3 nucleotide sequence: TGTGCCAGCAGTGACTCCTCACAGAACACCGGGGAGCTGTTTTTT. Its protein is CASSDSSQNTGELFF.

The sample holds one count of this clone. The rearrangement links TRBV21-1 to TRBJ2-1; no check of the table's D call, TRBD2, against the DNA was made. TRBV21-1 is termed a pseudogene. CDR3 length equals 12 residues. The CDR3 spells CASSSLRPGEFF. The DNA of the CDR3 is TGTGCCAGCAGCTCCTTGAGACCCGGGGAGTTCTTC.

This sequence joins TRBV27 and TRBJ2-7; perhaps TRBD2 as D (5 bases). Germline V gives CDR1 MNHEY, CDR2 SMNVEV (reference sequence). V lost 6 bases to trimming and J lost 7 bases, with 16 bases between them. The CDR3 totals 13 residues. The CDR3 sequence: CASSEGRWREQYF. In nucleotides, the CDR3 is TGTGCCAGCAGCGAGGGAAGATGGCGAGAGCAGTACTTC.

This chain joins TRBV19 and TRBJ1-4; 10 bases map to TRBD1. CDR1 LNHDA and CDR2 SQIVND come from the germline V gene (reference sequence). CDR3 length: 14 residues. Trimming cost V 7 bases and J 8 bases; bases outside gene matches: 7. The CDR3 region has the DNA TGTGCCAGTACCCGACAGGGGGCAAGAGAAAAACTGTTTTTT. Protein sequence: CASTRQGAREKLFF.

The chain recombines TRBV10-3 with TRBJ1-2, with 7 positions matching TRBD1. Trimming took 6 bases from V and 2 from J; bases not matched to a gene: 9. Per the germline V gene, CDR1 is ENHRY and CDR2 is SYGVKD. This CDR3 contains 15 residues. DNA for the CDR3: TGTGCCATCAGGCCGACCGGGACAGTAAACTATGGCTACACCTTC. It codes for CAIRPTGTVNYGYTF.

This clone was recorded a few times. The rearrangement joins TRBV6-2 or TRBV6-3 to TRBJ1-2, with D unclear. CDR1 is MNHEY, CDR2 SVGEGT, per germline. V was pared by 2 bases and J by 8 bases, with 6 bases between. The CDR3 runs to 11 residues. CDR3 DNA sequence: TGTGCCAGCAGTTACCCAGTGGGCTACACCTTC. Encoded protein: CASSYPVGYTF.

The chain links TRBV30 to TRBJ1-2; 7 nucleotides line up with TRBD1. The length of the CDR3 is 13 residues. Germline values: CDR1 GTSNPN, CDR2 SVGIG (reference sequence). V trimming: 4 bases; J trimming: 3 bases; junction bases outside the gene matches: 5. CDR3 residues: CAWTGTAYYGYTF. DNA of the CDR3: TGTGCCTGGACCGGGACAGCCTACTATGGCTACACCTTC.

V usage is TRBV24-1 and J usage is TRBJ1-5; tentative D call: TRBD1 (6 bases). In germline, CDR1 is KGHDR, CDR2 SFDVKD. The CDR3 has 13 residues. V was trimmed by 4 bases and J by 9 bases, leaving 12 bases between them. As DNA, the CDR3 is TGTGCCACCAGTGAGCCCGGACAGAGGCCCCAGCATTTT. It codes for CATSEPGQRPQHF.

This rearrangement joins TRBV18 to TRBJ1-1; D perhaps matches TRBD1 (6 bases). Germline CDR1 reads KGHSH; CDR2 reads LQKENI. The CDR3 is 13 residues long. V was trimmed by 2 bases and J by 3 bases, leaving 7 bases between them. CDR3 sequence: CASSPGGDTEAFF. The DNA for the CDR3 is TGTGCCAGCTCACCAGGGGGCGACACTGAAGCTTTCTTT.

This sequence joins TRBV19 and TRBJ1-2; D gene ambiguous. Trimming took off 6 bases at V and 1 base at J, with 9 bases between the two ends. Germline CDR1 reads LNHDA; CDR2 reads SQIVND (reference sequence). This CDR3 comprises 13 residues. The DNA for the CDR3 is TGTGCCAGTAGCTACGACTATAACTATGGCTACACCTTC. Its protein is CASSYDYNYGYTF.

This chain links TRBV6-5 with TRBJ1-5; no definite D call. This CDR3 has 13 amino acids. V dropped 6 bases and J dropped 3 bases, with 9 bases sitting between them. Germline loops: CDR1 MNHEY, CDR2 SVGAGI. CDR3 coding DNA: TGTGCCAGCAGCGGGGTCCTCAATCAGCCCCAGCATTTT. The encoded protein is CASSGVLNQPQHF.

V usage is TRBV5-6 and J usage is TRBJ2-5; 8 bases are a match to TRBD2. The CDR3 length is 16 residues. Germline V CDR1 and CDR2: SGHDT, YYEEEE. V trimming: 0 bases; J trimming: 1 base; junction bases outside the gene matches: 5. The CDR3: CASSLGDSGVQETQYF. DNA for the CDR3: TGTGCCAGCAGCTTGGGGGATAGCGGGGTCCAAGAGACCCAGTACTTC.

The gene calls are TRBV6-1 and TRBJ1-4; D unresolved. Germline loops: CDR1 MNHNS, CDR2 SASEGT. This CDR3 has 16 amino acids. The V and J ends lost 2 bases and 0 bases respectively, with 10 bases between them. The DNA of the CDR3 is TGTGCCAGCAGTGAACCGTCCCTACCAACTAATGAAAAACTGTTTTTT. Protein: CASSEPSLPTNEKLFF.

V is TRBV7-2 and J is TRBJ2-5; 7 bases line up with TRBD2. The J segment lost 1 base and the V segment lost 8 bases, leaving 4 bases of the junction unmatched. This CDR3 comprises 13 residues. Germline CDR1 SGHTA, CDR2 FQGNSA. CDR3 region: CASSGRAQETQYF. The CDR3 nucleotides are TGTGCCAGCTCTGGGAGGGCCCAAGAGACCCAGTACTTC.

The rearrangement uses TRBV2 and TRBJ2-1; 10 bases match TRBD2. CDR3 length equals 14 residues. Germline loops: CDR1 SNHLY, CDR2 FYNNEI. The trim removed 9 bases at V and 5 bases at J, leaving 7 bases unmatched. The CDR3 sequence is CARRPLAGHNEQFF. Here the CDR3 DNA reads TGTGCCAGACGACCACTAGCGGGGCACAATGAGCAGTTCTTC.

This CDR3 reads CASSSPGQGTNEQFF. CDR3 coding DNA: TGTGCCAGCAGCTCCCCGGGACAGGGAACCAATGAGCAGTTCTTC. This chain links TRBV7-2 with TRBJ2-1; 9 bases agree with TRBD1. The length of the CDR3 is 15 residues. Germline assignment: CDR1 SGHTA and CDR2 FQGNSA. Trimming removed 4 bases from V and 6 bases from J; junction bases left unmatched: 7.

The V and J genes are TRBV9 and TRBJ1-4; D may be TRBD1 (6 bases). Germline V gene sequence: CDR1 SGDLS, CDR2 YYNGEE. CDR3 size: 14 residues. V lost 0 bases and J 7 bases, leaving 10 bases between the germline ends. Here the CDR3 DNA reads TGTGCCAGCAGCGTAGTAGGGACACCTGAAAAACTGTTTTTT. Translated: CASSVVGTPEKLFF.

This clone appeared a few times. CDR3 bases: TGTGCCAGTAACAGGGGAAGCAACACTGAAGCTTTCTTT. Protein product: CASNRGSNTEAFF. The V gene is TRBV27, the J gene TRBJ1-1; 7 bases are a match to TRBD1. V was pared by 9 bases and J by 2 bases, with 6 bases of the junction left unmatched. CDR3 length: 13 residues. Germline values: CDR1 MNHEY, CDR2 SMNVEV (reference sequence).